Below are 24 T cell receptor beta chains sequenced from a single sample in a study of T-cell reconstitution after alpha-beta-depleted transplantation in children. Unique molecular identifiers were incorporated into the prepared TCRbeta library. TCRdb reprocessed the PCR reads with MiXCR, giving one entry per CDR3 protein. The data show fewer than 700,000 distinct CDR3 sequences, roughly 13% seen once. Here the sequenced sample was PBMCs, mostly from graft donor cells, taken 360 days after TCRalphabeta/CD19-depleted stem cell transplant. The receptors originated from a male patient between 5 and 17 years old who had a stem cell transplant for acute myeloid leukemia, so the T cells may come from the graft donor.

This clonotype was recorded at least ten times. The V call is TRBV18, the J call TRBJ2-3, with 7 nucleotides matching TRBD1. The CDR3 contains 15 residues. The ends lost 3 bases at V and 3 bases at J; junction bases unmatched: 6. The germline V gene encodes CDR1 KGHSH and CDR2 LQKENI. This CDR3 reads CASSPTGTETDTQYF. CDR3 in DNA: TGTGCCAGCTCACCGACAGGGACGGAGACAGATACGCAGTATTTT.

This clonotype was seen a handful of times. This chain connects TRBV10-3 to TRBJ1-5, with D tentatively TRBD1 (6 bases). Germline CDR1 ENHRY, CDR2 SYGVKD. V shed 0 bases and J shed 11 bases, with 14 bases lying between them. CDR3 size: 14 residues. Written as DNA, the CDR3 is TGTGCCATCAGTGAGTCGAGGGGGGCCGGGTCCCAGCATTTT. Protein: CAISESRGAGSQHF.

The gene calls are TRBV7-3 and TRBJ2-1; D may be TRBD1 (6 bases). Per the germline V gene, CDR1 is SGHTA and CDR2 is FQGTGA. The CDR3 is made up of 17 amino acids. Trimming cost V 1 base and J 1 base, with 14 bases left between them. The CDR3 sequence is CASSLNRRGGSYNEQFF. The CDR3 nucleotides read TGTGCCAGCAGCTTAAACCGCAGGGGCGGATCCTACAATGAGCAGTTCTTC.

This clonotype was seen only a few times. This chain connects TRBV4-3 to TRBJ2-1; 11 nucleotides line up with TRBD1. Trimming took 0 bases from V and 8 from J; bases not matched to a gene: 9. The germline gives CDR1 LGHNA, CDR2 YSLEER. The CDR3 covers 17 residues. The CDR3 sequence: CASSQDRTGGWSYEQFF. CDR3 nucleotide sequence: TGCGCCAGCAGCCAAGATAGGACAGGGGGCTGGAGTTATGAGCAGTTCTTC.

Many counts were recorded for this clonotype. This CDR3 is CSVLVPPSGSYNEQFF. The CDR3 nucleotides are TGCAGCGTCCTCGTGCCCCCTAGCGGTTCCTACAATGAGCAGTTCTTC. This chain uses TRBV29-1 with TRBJ2-1; 7 bases match TRBD2. The CDR3 is made up of 16 amino acids. Germline V gives CDR1 SQVTM, CDR2 ANQGSEA. The V gene end was trimmed by 6 bases and the J gene end by 1 base; junction bases not matched to a gene: 12.

This clonotype was detected a few times. The V and J genes are TRBV29-1 and TRBJ2-2; D is unresolved. Between the trimmed V and J ends, which lost 1 base and 5 bases, there was a span of 5 bases. The V gene's germline CDR1 is SQVTM and CDR2 ANQGSEA. CDR3 size: 12 residues. CDR3 bases: TGCAGCGTTGAAGTTTCGACCGGGGAGCTGTTTTTT. It codes for CSVEVSTGELFF.

This clonotype showed up many times. The chain recombines TRBV12-3 or TRBV12-4 with TRBJ1-5, with D unresolved. The CDR3 is 13 residues long. Trimming took 3 bases from V and 2 from J, leaving 5 bases between them. CDR3: CASSFGRNQPQHF. CDR3 DNA: TGTGCCAGCAGTTTTGGGCGCAATCAGCCCCAGCATTTT.

This clonotype was seen a few times. The chain has TRBV3-1 and TRBJ2-5; 10 bases match TRBD2. J lost 7 bases, V lost 0 bases, and 8 bases had no gene match. The CDR3 has 16 amino acids. Germline CDR1 LGHDT, CDR2 YNNKEL (reference sequence). This CDR3 is CASSQDASGSGVTQYF. DNA of the CDR3: TGTGCCAGCAGCCAAGACGCTAGCGGGAGCGGGGTGACCCAGTACTTC.

The chain couples TRBV27 to TRBJ2-1, with 7 bases that match TRBD2. V was pared by 7 bases and J by 6 bases, with 15 bases of the junction left unmatched. The germline gives CDR1 MNHEY, CDR2 SMNVEV (reference sequence). CDR3 length equals 16 residues. The DNA of the CDR3 is TGTGCCAGCACTCTTACCCCGGGACTATGGGCCAATGAGCAGTTCTTC. Translating it yields CASTLTPGLWANEQFF.

The chain joins TRBV9 to TRBJ2-1; possible D gene TRBD2, 5 bases. Germline V CDR1 and CDR2: SGDLS, YYNGEE. V dropped 0 bases and J dropped 11 bases, with 9 bases sitting between them. The CDR3 is made up of 12 amino acids. CDR3 residues: CASSVAGKKQFF. CDR3 bases: TGTGCCAGCAGCGTAGCGGGGAAAAAGCAGTTCTTC.

This chain links TRBV6-5 with TRBJ2-3; 8 nucleotides align to TRBD2. With V trimmed by 4 bases and J by 2 bases, 11 bases remained unmatched. The germline V gene has CDR1 MNHEY and CDR2 SVGAGI. The CDR3 has 17 residues. CDR3 nucleotides: TGTGCCAGCAGTTGGGGAGGGAGCGGGGGCCACACAGATACGCAGTATTTT. This sequence encodes CASSWGGSGGHTDTQYF.

This clonotype was observed a few times. V is TRBV9 and J is TRBJ2-5, with D unclear. The CDR3 has 14 residues. CDR1 is SGDLS, CDR2 YYNGEE, per germline. Between the trimmed V and J ends, which lost 0 bases and 5 bases, there was a span of 11 bases. The CDR3 nucleotides read TGTGCCAGCAGCGTAGGGGCCAACGGGGAGACCCAGTACTTC. Residues: CASSVGANGETQYF.

This clonotype came up a few times. This chain uses TRBV11-2 with TRBJ2-7, with TRBD2 matching 7 bases. The CDR3 is 19 amino acids. V shed 7 bases, J shed 3 bases, and the junction held 24 bases outside the gene matches. Germline values: CDR1 SGHAT, CDR2 FQNNGV. CDR3 region: CASTVTSRWTRVRNYEQYF. DNA for the CDR3: TGTGCCAGCACCGTTACTTCCCGATGGACTAGAGTCCGAAACTACGAGCAGTACTTC.

This chain joins TRBV18 and TRBJ1-1; D possibly corresponds to TRBD1 (5 bases). Trimming left V 3 bases short and J 1 base short, with 15 bases between. This CDR3 region has 16 residues. CDR1 and CDR2 (germline): KGHSH, LQKENI. CDR3 DNA: TGTGCCAGCTCACCGTGGGACGGCCCGGGGAACACTGAAGCTTTCTTT. Its protein is CASSPWDGPGNTEAFF.

This clonotype was recorded at least ten times. The chain is built from TRBV21-1 and TRBJ1-2; the table names TRBD1, a call not compared with the DNA. TRBV21-1 is flagged as a pseudogene. This CDR3 is 15 amino acids long. CDR3 loop: CASSKAGTFNYGYTF. CDR3 DNA sequence: TGTGCCAGCAGCAAAGCCGGGACATTTAACTATGGCTACACCTTC.

The V and J genes are TRBV7-9 and TRBJ2-1; 13 bases are shared with TRBD2. V trimming: 5 bases; J trimming: 9 bases; junction bases outside the gene matches: 10. The CDR3 runs 16 residues. The germline V gene has CDR1 SEHNR and CDR2 FQNEAQ (reference sequence). CDR3 DNA: TGTGCCAGCAGCCTAGAACTAGCGGGAGGGCTCAGTGAGCAGTTCTTC. This gives the protein CASSLELAGGLSEQFF.

The chain employs TRBV11-2 and TRBJ2-2, with 10 bases matching TRBD1. Unmatched junction bases numbered 6, after V lost 1 base and J lost 4 bases. The CDR3 is 17 residues long. CDR1 is SGHAT and CDR2 is FQNNGV in the germline V gene. CDR3 nucleotide sequence: TGTGCCAGCAGCTTAGGTTCGGGACAGGGGACCACCGGGGAGCTGTTTTTT. Encoded protein: CASSLGSGQGTTGELFF.

This clonotype has just a few counts. Its ends do not fully match the called genes, so a read error is possible. V is TRBV24-1 and J is TRBJ1-1; D ambiguous. The V gene's germline CDR1 is KGHDR and CDR2 SFDVKD. The CDR3 loop spans 15 amino acids. The chain's CDR3 is CATSADTGGNAEAFF. CDR3 nucleotide sequence: TGTGCCACCAGCGCTGACACGGGAGGGAACGCTGAAGCTTTCTTT.

Only a few counts were recorded for this clonotype. The chain uses TRBV7-2 and TRBJ2-1; TRBD2 matches 9 bases. The CDR3 totals 16 residues. Trimming cost V 2 bases and J 0 bases; bases outside gene matches: 2. Germline CDR1 and CDR2: SGHTA and FQGNSA. The CDR3 is CASSLRSGGSYNEQFF. DNA of the CDR3: TGTGCCAGCAGCTTACGTAGCGGGGGCTCCTACAATGAGCAGTTCTTC.

This clonotype was observed a handful of times. The CDR3 DNA follows: TGCAGCGTTGTCGCAGGTGGGGACACTGAAGCTTTCTTT. Protein: CSVVAGGDTEAFF. The gene calls are TRBV29-1 and TRBJ1-1; D gene uncertain. Trimming left V 4 bases short and J 3 bases short, with 12 bases between. The CDR3 length is 13 residues. Germline CDR1 reads SQVTM; CDR2 reads ANQGSEA. The full variable domain, in which reference TRBV29-1 and TRBJ1-1 provide the parts outside the CDR3, is SAVISQKPSRDICQRGTSLTIQCQVDSQVTMMFWYRQQPGQSLTLIATANQGSEATYESGFVIDKFPISRPNLTFSTLTVSNMSPEDSSIYLCSVVAGGDTEAFFGQGTRLTVV.

The rearrangement joins TRBV6-5 to TRBJ2-1; D possibly corresponds to TRBD2 (5 bases). The V gene's germline CDR1 is MNHEY and CDR2 SVGAGI. V shed 2 bases and J shed 4 bases, with 12 bases lying between them. The CDR3 spans 15 residues. CDR3 in amino acids: CASSYIGGLYNEQFF. The CDR3 DNA sequence: TGTGCCAGCAGTTACATCGGTGGACTGTACAATGAGCAGTTCTTC.

This clonotype appeared a few times. The V call is TRBV28, the J call TRBJ2-7; D not certain. V dropped 8 bases and J dropped 5 bases, with 16 bases sitting between them. There are 13 residues in the CDR3. CDR1 MDHEN and CDR2 SYDVKM come from the germline V gene. CDR3 in amino acids: CASCRWAKNEQYF. CDR3 nucleotides: TGTGCCAGCTGTCGATGGGCTAAGAACGAGCAGTACTTC.

There are a few counts of this clonotype. The rearrangement links TRBV5-6 to TRBJ1-1; D not certain. The germline V and J ends were trimmed by 0 bases and 0 bases, with 9 bases remaining between them. CDR1 is SGHDT, CDR2 YYEEEE, per germline. The CDR3 has 15 amino acids. The CDR3 DNA reads as TGTGCCAGCAGCTTGGTCGCGACGGTGAACACTGAAGCTTTCTTT. Residues: CASSLVATVNTEAFF.

This clonotype was detected a few times. The chain recombines TRBV6-5 with TRBJ2-4; 9 nucleotides agree with TRBD2. Germline V gene lookup returns CDR1 MNHEY and CDR2 SVGAGI. V trimming: 1 base; J trimming: 4 bases; junction bases outside the gene matches: 11. The CDR3 has 18 residues. CDR3 residues: CASSYYPAGGGSKNIQYF. The CDR3 coding sequence is TGTGCCAGCAGTTACTACCCTGCGGGAGGGGGATCAAAAAACATTCAGTACTTC.